Listed below are T cell receptor beta chains from one sample, sequenced in a study of shared clonotypes between healthy human individuals. Sequenced by immunoSEQ multiplex PCR; TCRdb stores in-frame clones only, minus some. The sample lists some 300,000 clones; 73% were seen once. Sequencing was performed on memory CD4+ T cells sorted from blood. The receptor set was obtained from a man younger than 45 in good health. CDR3s include the opening cysteine and the closing phenylalanine or tryptophan. The D gene is left open where the match is weak. Clone sizes are given selectively: once, few, many, or a class where the clone is expanded.

TRBD2	TRBJ2-2	TRBV27	-	TGTGCCAGCAGTTTAAATAGCGGGAGTCGCACCGGGGAGCTGTTTTTT	CASSLNSGSRTGELFF
-	TRBJ2-7	TRBV1	-	TGCACCAGCAGCCAACCAAGCGGGGCCCCGACCGGTTACGAGCAGTACTTC	CTSSQPSGAPTGYEQYF
TRBD2	TRBJ2-3	TRBV28	-	TGTGCCAGCAGTTTCTTGGGGACTAGCGGGACTAACACAGATACGCAGTATTTT	CASSFLGTSGTNTDTQYF
TRBD1	TRBJ1-2	TRBV6-1	once	TGTGCCAGCAGAGGATTTACAGGGGATGGCTACACCTTC	CASRGFTGDGYTF
-	TRBJ2-3	TRBV5-4	-	TGTGCCAGCAGCTCCGAACTTGGGACTTTTACAGATACGCAGTATTTT	CASSSELGTFTDTQYF
-	TRBJ2-1	TRBV11-2	many	TGTGCCAGCAGCTTCGGAGCGGCTGAGCAGTTCTTC	CASSFGAAEQFF
-	TRBJ1-5	TRBV20-1	few	TGCAGTGCTAGGGGTGGCGGCCCCCAGCATTTT	CSARGGGPQHF
-	TRBJ1-1	TRBV7-2	-	TGTGCCAGCAGCCCATCGGGCCGCCGGAACACTGAAGCTTTCTTT	CASSPSGRRNTEAFF
-	TRBJ2-2	TRBV18	-	TGTGCCAGCTCACCGTTTCCGACCGGGGAGCTGTTTTTT	CASSPFPTGELFF
-	TRBJ1-5	TRBV10-2	-	TGCGCCAGCAGTGAAAGGGATAATCAGCCCCAGCATTTT	CASSERDNQPQHF
-	TRBJ1-5	TRBV2	few	TGTGCCAGCAACACGGGGCGCGGGCAGCCCCAGCATTTT	CASNTGRGQPQHF
TRBD2	TRBJ2-7	TRBV6-5	-	TGTGCCAGCAGTTCCGTACTACTAGCGGGAGTTTATGAGCAGTACTTC	CASSSVLLAGVYEQYF
-	TRBJ2-6	TRBV7-2	-	TGTGCCAGCAGCTTATTCCGCTCTGGGGCCAACGTCCTGACTTTC	CASSLFRSGANVLTF
TRBD2	TRBJ2-1	TRBV5-1	-	TGCGCCAGCAGCTTGTCCCCTAGCGGGGATTACAATGAGCAGTTCTTC	CASSLSPSGDYNEQFF
-	TRBJ1-5	TRBV28	-	TGTGCCAGCAGCCTTGAGCTTGACAGAAATCAGCCCCAGCATTTT	CASSLELDRNQPQHF
TRBD2	TRBJ2-1	TRBV7-2	-	TGTGCCAGCAGCTTAGCTAGCGGGCCCTACAATGAGCAGTTCTTC	CASSLASGPYNEQFF
TRBD2	TRBJ2-1	TRBV5-1	-	TGCGCCAGCAGCTTGGGGGAACTAGCGGGAGGCCGCAATGAGCAGTTCTTC	CASSLGELAGGRNEQFF
TRBD2	TRBJ2-5	TRBV7-9	-	TGTGCCAGCAGGATAGCGGGAGGGCCCTTGGGCCAAGAGACCCAGTACTTC	CASRIAGGPLGQETQYF
-	TRBJ2-1	TRBV6-1	-	TGTGCCAGCAGAGCGACAGAAGTCCTCCGCGATGAGCAGTTCTTC	CASRATEVLRDEQFF
TRBD1	TRBJ2-7	TRBV5-6	many	TGTGCCAGCAGCTACGATACTGGGACAGGGGTATCCTACGAGCAGTACTTC	CASSYDTGTGVSYEQYF
TRBD1	TRBJ1-2	TRBV7-9	-	TGTGCCAGCAGCCCGGGACAGTTCGACGGCTACACCTTC	CASSPGQFDGYTF
-	TRBJ1-1	TRBV7-9	many	TGTGCCAGCAGCTTAGAGGGAACCGGGGCTTTCTTT	CASSLEGTGAFF
-	TRBJ2-5	TRBV28	-	TGTGCCAGCAGTTTCTCCCCGGAGGGACTTTCACCTCAAGAGACCCAGTACTTC	CASSFSPEGLSPQETQYF
-	TRBJ2-1	TRBV19	-	TGTGCCACAAATGGGTGGAGGGAGAGCGGTAATGAGCAGTTCTTC	CATNGWRESGNEQFF
TRBD2	TRBJ2-1	TRBV6-1	once	TGTGCCAGCAGTGAAGATGGGAGGGGGTTCTTC	CASSEDGRGFF
-	TRBJ2-2	TRBV2	-	TGTGCCAGCATCATGGGGCAGGGATATGGCGGGGAGCTGTTTTTT	CASIMGQGYGGELFF
-	TRBJ2-7	TRBV30	-	TGTGCCTGGAGTAATAGCATGGGATACGAGCAGTACTTC	CAWSNSMGYEQYF
TRBD1	TRBJ2-3	TRBV7-9	-	TGTGCCAGCAGCTTGGGCAGGGGGTGGCCAGATACGCAGTATTTT	CASSLGRGWPDTQYF
TRBD1	TRBJ1-2	TRBV11-2	-	TGTGCCAGCAGGCGACCGATGACAGGGGAACACTATGGCTACACCTTC	CASRRPMTGEHYGYTF
-	TRBJ2-7	TRBV7-2	once	TGTGCCAGCAAGATGCCGGGACAACTCCACGAGCAGTACTTC	CASKMPGQLHEQYF
-	TRBJ2-1	TRBV15	few	TGTGCCACCAGCAGAGATCCGACAGGTGAGCAGTTCTTC	CATSRDPTGEQFF
-	TRBJ2-7	TRBV9	-	TGTGCCAGCAGCGGAACAGGGTCCTACGAGCAGTACTTC	CASSGTGSYEQYF
TRBD2	TRBJ2-1	TRBV4-1	-	TGCGCCAGCAGCCTACTCCAAGTCAGGACTAGCGGGAGGAATGAGCAGTTCTTC	CASSLLQVRTSGRNEQFF
-	TRBJ1-1	TRBV23-1	-	TGCGCCAGCAGTCGGGTCAGCTCCTCGCCGCGACGAGAGAACACTGAAGCTTTCTTT	CASSRVSSSPRRENTEAFF
-	TRBJ2-1	TRBV5-4	-	TGTGCCAGCAGCTTGCAGGGTTTGCAGCTTGAGCAGTTCTTC	CASSLQGLQLEQFF
-	TRBJ2-7	TRBV18	-	TGTGCCAGCTCACTTGATCTTAACTACGAGCAGTACTTC	CASSLDLNYEQYF
TRBD1	TRBJ2-5	TRBV6-1	few	TGTGCCAGCAGTATCTCCGGGACAGGGCCGAAGACCCAGTACTTC	CASSISGTGPKTQYF
TRBD1	TRBJ2-2	TRBV19	-	TGTGCCAGTAGTCTCCGGGACAGCTACACCGGGGAGCTGTTTTTT	CASSLRDSYTGELFF
-	TRBJ2-1	TRBV11-2	-	TGTGCCAGCAGCCCCACTGCGGGTCCCAACAATGAGCAGTTCTTC	CASSPTAGPNNEQFF
TRBD1	TRBJ1-5	TRBV28	-	TGTGCCAGCAGACGGACAGGGGAGAATCAGCCCCAGCATTTT	CASRRTGENQPQHF
-	TRBJ1-2	TRBV6-4	once	TGTGCCAGCAGTGACTCTGGGGGTCACTATGGCTACACCTTC	CASSDSGGHYGYTF
-	TRBJ1-2	TRBV5-1	-	TGCGCCAGCAGCTCTCAGGGACGGCGAGGCTACACCTTC	CASSSQGRRGYTF
-	TRBJ2-7	TRBV6-5	few	TGTGCCAGCACCGACTATTTACCCTACGAGCAGTACTTC	CASTDYLPYEQYF
-	TRBJ2-5	TRBV10-1	-	TGCGCCAGCAGTGGACAGCACCAAGAGACCCAGTACTTC	CASSGQHQETQYF
TRBD2	TRBJ2-1	TRBV28	once	TGTGCCAGCAGGGGGACTAGCGGCTACAATGAGCAGTTCTTC	CASRGTSGYNEQFF
TRBD2	TRBJ2-5	TRBV19	-	TGTGCCAGTAGTACCGCAGCGGGAGGGACGGAGACCCAGTACTTC	CASSTAAGGTETQYF